This T cell receptor beta chain was retrieved from a study of CD8 T cells in ankylosing spondylitis. With 5 bases removed from V and 4 bases from J, the gap between germline ends came to 12 bases. Germline-derived CDR1 and CDR2 are MNHEY and SVGEGT. The CDR3 loop spans 14 amino acids. By quantitative 5'-RACE with molecular barcodes, the TCR beta libraries were made. One entry per CDR3 protein, called by TCRdb with MiXCR from the 5' RACE reads. The table lists around 770,000 distinct CDR3 sequences, approximately 12% of them singletons. Remarks on this clonotype: The antigen remains undetermined.

Study outcomes and limitations: Among TCR beta sequences, a motif of under 10 highly homologous variants appeared characteristic of ankylosing spondylitis blood. Some motif variants had been reported before (in reactive arthritis synovial fluid and blood). Matched ankylosing spondylitis synovial fluid reportedly contained a significantly enriched population of disease-linked clones.

What was sequenced was blood, either unsorted or a sorted T cell fraction (not recorded which). The sequence was collected from a male donor with ankylosing spondylitis. The rearrangement uses TRBV6-2 or TRBV6-3 and TRBJ2-1, with a tentative D call TRBD1 (7 bases). CDR3 DNA: TGTGCCAGCAGTGCGGGACAGAAATACAATGAGCAGTTCTTC. Its translation: CASSAGQKYNEQFF.